Listed below are T cell receptor beta chains from one sample, sequenced in a study of blood T cell repertoires in COVID-19. Profiled with immunoSEQ multiplex PCR; TCRdb holds only in-frame clones, not every one. The table has roughly 180,000 clones, 82% seen once. The material sequenced was peripheral blood. These receptors all stem from an elderly woman with active or convalescent COVID-19. The conserved cysteine and the conserved F or W are not part of the CDR3 here.

>TRBJ2-7|TRBV11-2
ASSLVRRSYEQY
>TRBJ1-5|TRBV28
ASSQGLGNQPQH
>TRBJ1-1|TRBV5-4
ASSSWTGGNTEAF
>TRBJ2-1|TRBV18
ASSANEQF
>TRBJ1-5|TRBV6-2/TRBV6-3
ASSYGTGVYQPQH
>TRBJ2-5|TRBV19
ASSLSSGSQETQY
>TRBJ2-2|TRBV5-6
ASSLLSPDRGGTGELF
>TRBJ2-5|TRBV11-2
ASSSLLETQY
>TRBJ1-1|TRBV6-6
ASSYDRGNTEAF
>TRBJ1-1|TRBV4-1
ASSQVNIMNTEAF
>TRBJ2-7|TRBV19
ASSIARTGIYEQY
>TRBJ1-2|TRBV5-4
ASSLPGTVPRGYT
>TRBJ2-3|TRBV5-1
ASIREGTDTQY
>TRBJ2-7|TRBV7-8
ASSLESGAPYEQY
>TRBJ2-1|TRBV11-3
ASSLGTSPNEQF
>TRBJ1-1|TRBV7-9
ASSRGRGMNTEAF
>TRBJ1-1|TRBV12-3/TRBV12-4
ASSRDRGTEAF
>TRBJ2-1|TRBV3-1/TRBV3-2
ASSHAGTGQF
>TRBJ2-7|TRBV5-1
ASRLAGGRYEQY
>TRBJ2-7|TRBV6-1
ASSVDRGHAPYEQY
>TRBJ1-6|TRBV27
ASSLSQNSPLH
>TRBJ1-6|TRBV30
ASAGAPSSYNSPLH
>TRBJ1-1|TRBV2
ASSVQGPNTEAF
>TRBJ1-2|TRBV9
ASSRQQGPNYGYT
>TRBJ1-5|TRBV7-9
ASGGTGAEDSNQPQH
>TRBJ2-1|TRBV6-5
ASSYEGRGYYNEQF
>TRBJ2-7|TRBV11-2
ASSLAARGFDEQY
>TRBJ1-1|TRBV6-5
ASKKPTGMGTEAF
>TRBJ2-1|TRBV18
ASSPTGQGVANEQF
>TRBJ2-1|TRBV3-1/TRBV3-2
ASSQSPRQGSEQF
>TRBJ1-1|TRBV27
ASGFSGKMNTEAF
>TRBJ1-4|TRBV7-2
ASSSRTGTLGGGEKLF
>TRBJ1-1|TRBV15
ATSRWDRQNTEAF
>TRBJ2-7|TRBV7-9
ASSLSAGTAYEQY
>TRBJ2-7|TRBV6-5
ASSRLSSGAYEQY
>TRBJ2-3|TRBV30
AWSRFGSGGTDTQY
>TRBJ1-1|TRBV2
ASSVQGGGNTEAF
>TRBJ1-1|TRBV28
ASSTAGGIVNTEAF
>TRBJ1-6|TRBV18
ASSPGTGGLGSPLH
>TRBJ1-6|TRBV2
ASSPNRGPHSPLH
>TRBJ2-3|TRBV4-1
ASSQNPPGVVPQY
>TRBJ1-1|TRBV11-2
ASSVGQPNTEAF
>TRBJ1-2|TRBV9
ASSVGQKRGYT
>TRBJ1-5|TRBV19
ASSIRGGPYSNQPQH
>TRBJ1-2|TRBV5-4
ASSSELGDYGYT
>TRBJ2-4|TRBV5-6
ASSPQTSGRVRAKNIQY
>TRBJ2-2|TRBV3-1/TRBV3-2
ASSPPGREAGELF
>TRBJ1-6|TRBV5-1
ASSPGQNYNSPLH
>TRBJ1-2|TRBV7-2
ASSADRGRYGYT
>TRBJ1-2|TRBV7-6
ASSAIPGQASGGYT
>TRBJ1-5|TRBV24-1
ATSPGGGTGNYQPQH
>TRBJ2-4|TRBV30
AWSAPGGGKNIQY
>TRBJ1-5|TRBV5-1
ASSFGQGDNQPQH
>TRBJ2-6|TRBV11-2
ASSKDRGAVGANVLT
>TRBJ2-2|TRBV11-2
ASSLGQAMNTGELF